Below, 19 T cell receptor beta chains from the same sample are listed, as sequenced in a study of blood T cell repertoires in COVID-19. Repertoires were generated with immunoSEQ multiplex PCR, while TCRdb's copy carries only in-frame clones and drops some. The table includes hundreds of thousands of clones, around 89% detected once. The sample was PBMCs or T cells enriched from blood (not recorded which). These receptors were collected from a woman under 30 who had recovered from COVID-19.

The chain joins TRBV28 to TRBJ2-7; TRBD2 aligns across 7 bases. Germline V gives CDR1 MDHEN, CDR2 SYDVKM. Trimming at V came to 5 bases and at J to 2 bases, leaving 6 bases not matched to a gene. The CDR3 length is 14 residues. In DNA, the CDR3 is TGTGCCAGCAGTATCAGCGGGGTGGCCTACGAGCAGTACTTC. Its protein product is CASSISGVAYEQYF.

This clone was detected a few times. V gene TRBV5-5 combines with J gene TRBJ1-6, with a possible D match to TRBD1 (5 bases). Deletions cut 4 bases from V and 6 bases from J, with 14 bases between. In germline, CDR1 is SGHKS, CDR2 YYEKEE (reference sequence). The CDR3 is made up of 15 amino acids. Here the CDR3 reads CASSPKDSRNSPLHF. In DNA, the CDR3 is TGTGCCAGCAGCCCAAAAGACAGCCGTAATTCACCCCTCCACTTT.

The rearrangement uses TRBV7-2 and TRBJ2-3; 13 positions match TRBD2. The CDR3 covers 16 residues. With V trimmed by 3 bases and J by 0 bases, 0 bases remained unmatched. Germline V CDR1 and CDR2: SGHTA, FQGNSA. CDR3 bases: TGTGCCAGCAGCTTGACTAGCGGGGGGAGCACAGATACGCAGTATTTT. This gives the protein CASSLTSGGSTDTQYF. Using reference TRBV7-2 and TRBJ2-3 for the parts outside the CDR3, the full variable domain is GAGVSQSPSNKVTEKGKDVELRCDPISGHTALYWYRQSLGQGLEFLIYFQGNSAPDKSGLPSDRFSAERTGGSVSTLTIQRTQQEDSAVYLCASSLTSGGSTDTQYFGPGTRLTVL.

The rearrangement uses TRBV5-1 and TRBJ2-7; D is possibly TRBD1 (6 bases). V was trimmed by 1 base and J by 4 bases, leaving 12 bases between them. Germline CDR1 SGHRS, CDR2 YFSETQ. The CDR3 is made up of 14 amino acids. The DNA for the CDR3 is TGCGCCAGCAGCTTGCTGCTAGGGGGTTACGAGCAGTACTTC. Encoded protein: CASSLLLGGYEQYF.

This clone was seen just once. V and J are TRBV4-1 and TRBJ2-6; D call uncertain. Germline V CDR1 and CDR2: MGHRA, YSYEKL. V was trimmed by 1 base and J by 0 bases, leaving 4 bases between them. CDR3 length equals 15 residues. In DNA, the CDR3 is TGCGCCAGCAGCCAAGTAGACTCTGGGGCCAACGTCCTGACTTTC. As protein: CASSQVDSGANVLTF.

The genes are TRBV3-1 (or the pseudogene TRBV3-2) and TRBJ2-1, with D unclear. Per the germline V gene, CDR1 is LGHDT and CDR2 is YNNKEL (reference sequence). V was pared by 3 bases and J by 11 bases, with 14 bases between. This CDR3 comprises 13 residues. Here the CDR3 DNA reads TGTGCCAGCAGCCAGGAGACCGGCGCCAAGCAGTTCTTC. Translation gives CASSQETGAKQFF.

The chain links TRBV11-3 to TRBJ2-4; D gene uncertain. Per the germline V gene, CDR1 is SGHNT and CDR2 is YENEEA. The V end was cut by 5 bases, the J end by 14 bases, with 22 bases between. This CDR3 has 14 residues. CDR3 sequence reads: CASSKHVDTPDKYF. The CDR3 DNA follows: TGTGCCAGCAGCAAACATGTCGACACCCCTGACAAGTACTTC.

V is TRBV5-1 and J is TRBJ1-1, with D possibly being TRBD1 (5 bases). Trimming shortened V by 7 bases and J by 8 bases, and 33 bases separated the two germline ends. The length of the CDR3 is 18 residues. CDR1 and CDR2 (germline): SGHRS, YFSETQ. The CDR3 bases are TGCGCCAGCCCACACCCATTACCTCTGGACATACTAAAACGGGAAGCTTTCTTT. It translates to CASPHPLPLDILKREAFF.

The CDR3 loop is CASSRDRGYNEQFF. CDR3 nucleotides: TGTGCCAGTAGCAGGGACAGGGGGTACAATGAGCAGTTCTTC. The chain couples TRBV19 to TRBJ2-1, with 11 bases that match TRBD1. Germline CDR1 is LNHDA and CDR2 is SQIVND (reference sequence). The CDR3 sequence is 14 residues long. Trimming took 6 bases from V and 4 from J; bases not matched to a gene: 2.

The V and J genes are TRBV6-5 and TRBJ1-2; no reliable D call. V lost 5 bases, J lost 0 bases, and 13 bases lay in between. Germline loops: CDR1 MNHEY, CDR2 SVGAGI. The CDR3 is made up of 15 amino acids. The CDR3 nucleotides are TGTGCCAGCAGTCGGGAAGGGTACTCTAACTATGGCTACACCTTC. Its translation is CASSREGYSNYGYTF.

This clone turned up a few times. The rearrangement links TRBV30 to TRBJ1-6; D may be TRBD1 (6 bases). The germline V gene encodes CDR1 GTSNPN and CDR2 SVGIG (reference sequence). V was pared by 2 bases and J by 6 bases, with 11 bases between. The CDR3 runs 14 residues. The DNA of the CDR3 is TGTGCCTGGAGTCAGGACAGATCTAATTCACCCCTCCACTTT. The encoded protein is CAWSQDRSNSPLHF.

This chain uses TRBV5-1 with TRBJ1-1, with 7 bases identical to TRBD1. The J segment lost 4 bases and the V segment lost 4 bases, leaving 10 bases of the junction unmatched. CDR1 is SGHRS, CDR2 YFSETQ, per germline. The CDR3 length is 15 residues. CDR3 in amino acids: CASSGARDSATEAFF. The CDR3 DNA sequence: TGCGCCAGCAGCGGGGCCCGGGACAGCGCCACTGAAGCTTTCTTT.

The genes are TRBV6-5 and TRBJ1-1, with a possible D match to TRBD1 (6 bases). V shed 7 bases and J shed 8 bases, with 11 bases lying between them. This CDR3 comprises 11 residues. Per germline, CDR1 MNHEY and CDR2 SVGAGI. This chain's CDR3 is CASTNGQEAFF. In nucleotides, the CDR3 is TGTGCCAGCACTAACGGACAGGAAGCTTTCTTT.

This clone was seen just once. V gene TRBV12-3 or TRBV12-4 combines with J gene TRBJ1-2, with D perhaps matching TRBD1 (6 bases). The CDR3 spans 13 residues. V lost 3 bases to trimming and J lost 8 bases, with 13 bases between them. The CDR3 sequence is CASSFKQGQGYTF. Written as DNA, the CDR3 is TGTGCCAGCAGTTTTAAACAGGGCCAGGGCTACACCTTC.

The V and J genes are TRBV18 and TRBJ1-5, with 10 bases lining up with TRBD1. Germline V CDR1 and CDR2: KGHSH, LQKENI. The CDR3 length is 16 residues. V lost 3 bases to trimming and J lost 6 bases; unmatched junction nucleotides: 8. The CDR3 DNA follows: TGTGCCAGCTCACCTCCTGGACAGGGGGACGTTCAGCCCCAGCATTTT. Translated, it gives CASSPPGQGDVQPQHF.

CDR3 in DNA: TGCGCCAGCAGCTTTGACCGGACAGGGGGGGCTGAAGCTTTCTTT. Translating gives CASSFDRTGGAEAFF. This chain links TRBV5-1 with TRBJ1-1; 10 bases are a match to TRBD1. J gave up 6 bases and V 2 bases, and 7 bases lay outside the gene matches. The CDR3 consists of 15 residues. Germline CDR1 SGHRS, CDR2 YFSETQ.

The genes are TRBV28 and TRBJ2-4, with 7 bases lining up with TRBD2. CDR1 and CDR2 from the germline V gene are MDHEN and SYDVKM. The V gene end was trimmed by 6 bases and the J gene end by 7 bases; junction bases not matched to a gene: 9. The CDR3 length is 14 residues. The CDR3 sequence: CASRTGTTSNIQYF. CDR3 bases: TGTGCCAGCAGAACCGGGACTACCAGCAACATTCAGTACTTC.

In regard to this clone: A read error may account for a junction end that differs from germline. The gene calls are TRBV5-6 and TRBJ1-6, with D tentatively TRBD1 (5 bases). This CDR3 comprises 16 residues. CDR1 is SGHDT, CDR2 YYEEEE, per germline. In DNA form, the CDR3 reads TGTGCCAGCAGATTGGGGCAGAGGTCCTATAATTCACCCCTCCACTTT. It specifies CASRLGQRSYNSPLHF.

The CDR3 loop is CASSLGAVLNYGYTF. The CDR3 bases are TGTGCCAGCAGCTTAGGGGCAGTCCTGAACTATGGCTACACCTTC. This chain connects TRBV13 to TRBJ1-2; D is unresolved. The V end lost 0 bases, the J end lost 2 bases, and 10 bases lay between the germline ends. Germline CDR1 is PRHDT and CDR2 is FYEKMQ (reference sequence). The CDR3 is 15 amino acids.